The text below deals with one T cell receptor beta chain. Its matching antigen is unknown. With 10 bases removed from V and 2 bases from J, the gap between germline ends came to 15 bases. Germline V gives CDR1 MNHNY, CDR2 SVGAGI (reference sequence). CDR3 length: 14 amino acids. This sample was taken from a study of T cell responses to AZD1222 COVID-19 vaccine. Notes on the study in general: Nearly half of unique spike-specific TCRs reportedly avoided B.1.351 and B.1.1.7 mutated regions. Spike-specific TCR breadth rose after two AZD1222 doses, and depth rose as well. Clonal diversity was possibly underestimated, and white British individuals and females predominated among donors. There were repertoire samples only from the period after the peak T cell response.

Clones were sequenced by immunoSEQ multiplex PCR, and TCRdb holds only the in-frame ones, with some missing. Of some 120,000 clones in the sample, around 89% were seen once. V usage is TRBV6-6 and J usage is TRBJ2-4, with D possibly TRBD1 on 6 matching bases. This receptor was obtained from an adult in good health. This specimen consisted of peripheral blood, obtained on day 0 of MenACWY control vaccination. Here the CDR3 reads CATSLRGTKNIQYF. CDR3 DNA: TGTGCCACGTCCCTCAGGGGAACCAAAAACATTCAGTACTTC.